These 22 T cell receptor beta chains came from one sample sequenced in a study of CD8+ T cells in alopecia areata. RNA extraction and reverse transcription yielded cDNA as sequencing template. Measured with immunoSEQ multiplex PCR; TCRdb has only the in-frame clones, and not every one. This table has around 200,000 clones, approximately 60% appearing once. As for treatment: oral pan-JAK inhibitor, 5-10 mg twice daily. This sample comprised CD4+ T cells sorted from blood, obtained at week 4, from a patient treated with tofacitinib. The receptors shown here come from a human donor with alopecia areata.

The genes are TRBV29-1 and TRBJ2-3; D gene unclear. Germline V lookup: CDR1 SQVTM, CDR2 ANQGSEA. CDR3 length: 13 residues. Trimming removed 6 bases at V and 0 bases at J, with 10 bases between. In nucleotides, the CDR3 is TGCAGCGTATCGACCCTTAGCACAGATACGCAGTATTTT. Translated: CSVSTLSTDTQYF.

V gene TRBV5-1 combines with J gene TRBJ1-1; D not resolved. The V end lost 7 bases, the J end lost 4 bases, and 20 bases lay between the germline ends. This CDR3 is built from 15 residues. Per germline, CDR1 SGHRS and CDR2 YFSETQ. The CDR3 is CASSEVGPQVTEAFF. In nucleotides, the CDR3 is TGCGCCAGCTCCGAGGTAGGGCCCCAGGTCACTGAAGCTTTCTTT.

This clone was seen only a few times. V gene TRBV18 combines with J gene TRBJ1-5; 7 bases align to TRBD1. The germline V gene encodes CDR1 KGHSH and CDR2 LQKENI. J was trimmed by 5 bases and V by 3 bases; bases with no gene match: 4. The CDR3 spans 14 residues. As DNA, the CDR3 is TGTGCCAGCTCACCCACAGGGGAATATCAGCCCCAGCATTTT. This translates into CASSPTGEYQPQHF.

The chain recombines TRBV29-1 with TRBJ2-1; 7 bases line up with TRBD1. CDR1 SQVTM and CDR2 ANQGSEA come from the germline V gene. There are 14 residues in the CDR3. Germline trimming cut 6 bases from V and 9 bases from J; bases unmatched to any gene: 14. The CDR3 reads CSVTDRAPAGEQFF. The CDR3 DNA is TGCAGCGTGACCGACAGGGCCCCTGCGGGTGAGCAGTTCTTC.

The chain couples TRBV4-2 to TRBJ2-7; D is possibly TRBD1 or TRBD2 (6 bases each). Trimming left V 0 bases short and J 2 bases short, with 14 bases between. CDR3 length equals 16 residues. CDR1 LGHNA and CDR2 YNFKEQ come from the germline V gene. The CDR3 DNA reads as TGTGCCAGCAGCCAAGATCTAGGCGGGACACCCTACGAGCAGTACTTC. This gives the protein CASSQDLGGTPYEQYF.

The CDR3, as DNA: TGCGCCAGCAGCCAAGGGACCGCCTGGGGGGATACGCAGTATTTT. Its protein is CASSQGTAWGDTQYF. The gene calls are TRBV4-3 and TRBJ2-3; D tentatively reads TRBD1 or TRBD2 (5 bases each). CDR1 and CDR2 from the germline V gene are LGHNA and YSLEER. Trimming shortened V by 1 base and J by 6 bases, and 14 bases separated the two germline ends. This CDR3 region has 15 residues.

V is TRBV29-1 and J is TRBJ2-5, with D unclear. CDR1 is SQVTM, CDR2 ANQGSEA, per germline. This CDR3 has 14 amino acids. The germline V and J ends were trimmed by 2 bases and 3 bases, with 13 bases remaining between them. In DNA form, the CDR3 reads TGCAGCGTTGAATACAGCCAGCAAAAAGAGACCCAGTACTTC. Its translation is CSVEYSQQKETQYF.

This clone was seen more than once but under ten times. The chain uses TRBV28 and TRBJ1-2; 7 positions agree with TRBD1. J was trimmed by 4 bases and V by 6 bases; bases with no gene match: 11. CDR3 length: 15 residues. Germline V gene sequence: CDR1 MDHEN, CDR2 SYDVKM. This CDR3 reads CASSPRDRHAYGYTF. DNA for the CDR3: TGTGCCAGCAGCCCACGGGACAGACACGCCTATGGCTACACCTTC.

This clone was detected only a few times. This chain connects TRBV27 to TRBJ2-7; 7 bases agree with TRBD1. Trimming took 9 bases from V and 0 from J; bases not matched to a gene: 8. The CDR3 spans 14 residues. Germline V gene sequence: CDR1 MNHEY, CDR2 SMNVEV (reference sequence). CDR3: CASGNRGLSYEQYF. In nucleotides, the CDR3 is TGTGCCAGTGGAAACAGGGGCCTCTCCTACGAGCAGTACTTC.

This clone has only a few counts. The rearrangement joins TRBV7-2 to TRBJ1-1; D call uncertain. V was clipped by 5 bases and J by 6 bases, with 10 bases between them. This CDR3 has 12 residues. Looked up from germline, CDR1 is SGHTA and CDR2 is FQGNSA. The CDR3 spells CASSGSGAEAFF. The CDR3, as DNA: TGTGCCAGCAGCGGCTCAGGAGCTGAAGCTTTCTTT. Supplemented by reference TRBV7-2 and TRBJ1-1, the full variable domain reads GAGVSQSPSNKVTEKGKDVELRCDPISGHTALYWYRQSLGQGLEFLIYFQGNSAPDKSGLPSDRFSAERTGGSVSTLTIQRTQQEDSAVYLCASSGSGAEAFFGQGTRLTVV.

The chain employs TRBV29-1 and TRBJ2-7, with D unresolved. Between the trimmed V and J ends, which lost 4 bases and 2 bases, there was a span of 12 bases. CDR3 size: 13 residues. Germline-derived CDR1 and CDR2 are SQVTM and ANQGSEA. CDR3 sequence: CSVAGGRTYEQYF. The CDR3 DNA reads TGCAGCGTTGCCGGCGGACGGACCTACGAGCAGTACTTC.

This clone was picked up one time. This rearrangement joins TRBV9 to TRBJ2-3; 9 nucleotides agree with TRBD2. V dropped 0 bases and J dropped 6; count of bases not matched to a gene: 5. This CDR3 region has 15 residues. Germline CDR1 reads SGDLS; CDR2 reads YYNGEE. The CDR3, as DNA: TGTGCCAGCAGCGTAGTAGCGGGAGAGGGTGATACGCAGTATTTT. Translation gives CASSVVAGEGDTQYF.

V is TRBV5-6 and J is TRBJ1-1; TRBD1 aligns across 7 bases. The germline CDR1 and CDR2 sequences are SGHDT and YYEEEE. This CDR3 comprises 14 residues. V dropped 0 bases and J dropped 4; count of bases not matched to a gene: 3. This CDR3 is CASSLGSGGTEAFF. The CDR3 bases are TGTGCCAGCAGCTTGGGCTCAGGGGGCACTGAAGCTTTCTTT.

In its sample, this clone was seen once. This rearrangement joins TRBV9 to TRBJ1-1; 8 bases agree with TRBD1. J lost 6 bases, V lost 4 bases, and 11 bases had no gene match. The CDR3 length is 15 residues. Germline V gene data show CDR1 as SGDLS and CDR2 as YYNGEE. CDR3 sequence reads: CASSRFTGGFAEAFF. The CDR3 DNA is TGTGCCAGCAGCCGATTTACAGGGGGGTTCGCTGAAGCTTTCTTT. Full variable domain (rest looked up from reference TRBV9 and TRBJ1-1): DSGVTQTPKHLITATGQRVTLRCSPRSGDLSVYWYQQSLDQGLQFLIQYYNGEERAKGNILERFSAQQFPDLHSELNLSSLELGDSALYFCASSRFTGGFAEAFFGQGTRLTVV.

The chain uses TRBV29-1 and TRBJ1-5; unclear D gene. V was clipped by 2 bases and J by 0 bases, with 8 bases between them. Germline CDR1 and CDR2: SQVTM and ANQGSEA. This CDR3 is 14 amino acids long. The CDR3 DNA is TGCAGCGTTGAAACGGGGATTAGCAATCAGCCCCAGCATTTT. It is translated as CSVETGISNQPQHF. Full variable domain (outside the CDR3, taken from reference TRBV29-1 and TRBJ1-5): SAVISQKPSRDICQRGTSLTIQCQVDSQVTMMFWYRQQPGQSLTLIATANQGSEATYESGFVIDKFPISRPNLTFSTLTVSNMSPEDSSIYLCSVETGISNQPQHFGDGTRLSIL.

CDR3 nucleotides: TGCGCCAGCAGCCTCCGGCTCCGGGGACTAGGACTAAAACAAGAGACCCAGTACTTC. Its translation: CASSLRLRGLGLKQETQYF. The chain links TRBV5-1 to TRBJ2-5; 8 positions agree with TRBD2. The CDR3 loop spans 19 amino acids. V trimming: 4 bases; J trimming: 2 bases; junction bases outside the gene matches: 19. The V gene's germline CDR1 is SGHRS and CDR2 YFSETQ.

This clone occurred once. The chain recombines TRBV29-1 with TRBJ2-1; D gene uncertain. The CDR3 runs 18 residues. Trimming left V 1 base short and J 1 base short, with 20 bases between. Germline values: CDR1 SQVTM, CDR2 ANQGSEA. This chain's CDR3 is CSVEGDRPDMGSYNEQFF. As DNA, the CDR3 is TGCAGCGTTGAAGGTGACCGGCCCGATATGGGGTCCTACAATGAGCAGTTCTTC.

This clone was seen only a few times. This sequence joins TRBV28 and TRBJ2-7, with a weak D call TRBD2 (6 bases). The CDR3 runs 15 residues. Germline loops: CDR1 MDHEN, CDR2 SYDVKM. V lost 1 base, J lost 5 bases, and 15 bases lay in between. In nucleotides, the CDR3 is TGTGCCAGCAGTTTATTTGGGGGGTACGGTGACGAGCAGTACTTC. This gives the protein CASSLFGGYGDEQYF. The full variable domain, its missing parts supplied by reference TRBV28 and TRBJ2-7, is DVKVTQSSRYLVKRTGEKVFLECVQDMDHENMFWYRQDPGLGLRLIYFSYDVKMKEKGDIPEGYSVSREKKERFSLILESASTNQTSMYLCASSLFGGYGDEQYFGPGTRLTVT.

This clone appeared once. V is TRBV13 and J is TRBJ2-7, with D possibly matching TRBD1 (5 bases). The CDR3 has 14 residues. CDR1 is PRHDT and CDR2 is FYEKMQ in the germline V gene (reference sequence). Deletions cut 5 bases from V and 2 bases from J, with 13 bases between. The CDR3 protein is CASSARRTTYEQYF. CDR3 nucleotide sequence: TGTGCCAGCAGCGCGCGGCGGACAACCTACGAGCAGTACTTC.

V is TRBV2 and J is TRBJ1-5; 12 bases map to TRBD1. After removal of 4 bases from V and 7 bases from J, the junction contained 5 bases not matched to a gene. CDR3 size: 15 residues. Germline V gives CDR1 SNHLY, CDR2 FYNNEI. The CDR3 region has the DNA TGTGCCAGCAGTGTGGGACAGGGGGCCCGGCAGCCCCAGCATTTT. Its protein product is CASSVGQGARQPQHF.

The CDR3 loop reads CASSLLTGGADTQYF. The CDR3 DNA reads as TGTGCCAGCAGCTTGCTCACAGGGGGCGCAGATACGCAGTATTTT. The genes are TRBV7-9 and TRBJ2-3, with 9 bases matching TRBD1. The CDR3 length is 15 residues. V shed 3 bases, J shed 4 bases, and the junction held 5 bases outside the gene matches. CDR1 and CDR2 from the germline V gene are SEHNR and FQNEAQ (reference sequence). Full variable domain (remainder filled in from reference TRBV7-9 and TRBJ2-3): DTGVSQNPRHKITKRGQNVTFRCDPISEHNRLYWYRQTLGQGPEFLTYFQNEAQLEKSRLLSDRFSAERPKGSFSTLEIQRTEQGDSAMYLCASSLLTGGADTQYFGPGTRLTVL.

The table lists this clone with a count of one. The chain uses TRBV18 and TRBJ2-5; no clear D. The CDR3 has 13 residues. Per germline, CDR1 KGHSH and CDR2 LQKENI. The V gene lost 4 bases and the J gene lost 2 bases, with 8 bases spanning the gap. The CDR3 loop reads CASSLRVQETQYF. The DNA of the CDR3 is TGTGCCAGCTCACTCAGAGTACAAGAGACCCAGTACTTC.